This entry features one TCR beta chain sequence. The antigen remains undetermined. These data are taken from a study of radiotherapy plus CTLA-4 blockade in lung cancer. Notes on the study in general: Researchers report tumor-derived TCR clones expanding in blood after radiotherapy plus ipilimumab.

Clones were sequenced by immunoSEQ multiplex PCR, and TCRdb holds only the in-frame ones, with some missing. The sample includes around 70,000 clones, about four fifths of them seen just once. Trimming shortened V by 3 bases and J by 8 bases, and 19 bases separated the two germline ends. From germline, CDR1 is KGHSH and CDR2 LQKENI. This CDR3 has 16 amino acids. The specimen was peripheral blood, collected from a patient treated with radiotherapy plus ipilimumab. The chain carries TRBV18 and TRBJ1-4, with D uncertain. This clonotype was sampled from a human donor with non-small cell lung cancer who had a partial response to radiotherapy plus ipilimumab. The CDR3 loop is CASSPTMKSDGEKLFF. For the CDR3, the DNA is TGTGCCAGCTCACCCACTATGAAGTCCGATGGGGAAAAACTGTTTTTT.